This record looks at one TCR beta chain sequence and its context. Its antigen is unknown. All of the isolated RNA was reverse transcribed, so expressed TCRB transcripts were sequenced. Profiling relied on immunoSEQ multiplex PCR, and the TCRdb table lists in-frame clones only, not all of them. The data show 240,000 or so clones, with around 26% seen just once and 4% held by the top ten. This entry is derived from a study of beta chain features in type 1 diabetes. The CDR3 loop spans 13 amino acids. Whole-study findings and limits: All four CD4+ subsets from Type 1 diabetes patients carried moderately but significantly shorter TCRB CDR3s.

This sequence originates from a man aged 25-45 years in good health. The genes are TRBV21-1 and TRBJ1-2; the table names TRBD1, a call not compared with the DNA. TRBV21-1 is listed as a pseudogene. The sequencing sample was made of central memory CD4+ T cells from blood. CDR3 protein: CASSTPRVYGYTF. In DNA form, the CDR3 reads TGTGCCAGCAGCACACCCAGGGTTTATGGCTACACCTTC.